This is a list of T cell receptor beta chains from one sample in a study of CD8+ T cells in alopecia areata. Only in-frame clones appear in the TCRdb table, and some are missing; sequencing was by immunoSEQ multiplex PCR. Among roughly 70,000 clones listed, 29% were seen once. The specimen was CD8+ T cells sorted from blood, collected at week 4, from a patient treated with tofacitinib. These receptors were obtained from a human donor with alopecia areata. Each CDR3 is given with its conserved first and last residue. Each record gives: D gene, clone size, J gene, V gene, CDR3 DNA, CDR3 protein. A D gene is named only where the DNA matches it firmly. Clone size is stated in some rows and not others, as once, few, many or a class when expanded.

D: -
size: -
J: TRBJ2-6
V: TRBV28
DNA: TGTGCCAGCATATCTGACTCTGGGGCCAACGTCCTGACTTTC
CDR3: CASISDSGANVLTF

D: -
size: -
J: TRBJ1-6
V: TRBV15
DNA: TGTGCCACCAGCAGAGACGTGGGGGCTTCACCCCTCCACTTT
CDR3: CATSRDVGASPLHF

D: -
size: -
J: TRBJ1-2
V: TRBV7-8
DNA: TGTGCCAGCAGCTTAGGTCGGAACCTTTATGGCTACACCTTC
CDR3: CASSLGRNLYGYTF

D: TRBD2
size: -
J: TRBJ2-3
V: TRBV5-1
DNA: TGCGCCAGCAGCCTTTCGGGAGGGGCAGATACGCAGTATTTT
CDR3: CASSLSGGADTQYF

D: TRBD1
size: -
J: TRBJ2-7
V: TRBV15
DNA: TGTGCCACCAGGTCCGGGACAGAATACGAGCAGTACTTC
CDR3: CATRSGTEYEQYF

D: -
size: -
J: TRBJ2-5
V: TRBV2
DNA: -
CDR3: CASSVASSGTSGQYF

D: TRBD2
size: -
J: TRBJ2-5
V: TRBV29-1
DNA: TGCAGCGTTGAAGACGGGAGGGCCGGGGAGACCCAGTACTTC
CDR3: CSVEDGRAGETQYF

D: -
size: -
J: TRBJ2-1
V: TRBV27
DNA: TGTGCCAGCAGTTTATCGATTACAGGGATTAATGAGCAGTTCTTC
CDR3: CASSLSITGINEQFF

D: -
size: -
J: TRBJ1-2
V: TRBV6-5
DNA: TGTGCCAGCAGTTACTCGACATGGGGCCATCTTGATGGCTACACCTTC
CDR3: CASSYSTWGHLDGYTF

D: TRBD1
size: few
J: TRBJ1-5
V: TRBV30
DNA: TGTGCCTGGGCCCCAGGGGGCGGGAATCAGCCCCAGCATTTT
CDR3: CAWAPGGGNQPQHF

D: TRBD2
size: few
J: TRBJ2-5
V: TRBV15
DNA: TGTGCCACCAGCACGACTAGCGGGAGTTATCCGGTGACCCAGTACTTC
CDR3: CATSTTSGSYPVTQYF

D: TRBD1
size: few
J: TRBJ2-7
V: TRBV29-1
DNA: TGCAGCGCCGTGGGACAGGGTTACGAGCAGTACTTC
CDR3: CSAVGQGYEQYF

D: TRBD2
size: -
J: TRBJ2-7
V: TRBV5-1
DNA: TGCGCCAGCAGTCCTTACACTAGCGGGACCAACGAGCAGTACTTC
CDR3: CASSPYTSGTNEQYF

D: TRBD1
size: -
J: TRBJ2-2
V: TRBV29-1
DNA: TGCAGCGTTGTGGGACAGATAAACACCGGGGAGCTGTTTTTT
CDR3: CSVVGQINTGELFF

D: -
size: few
J: TRBJ2-3
V: TRBV29-1
DNA: TGCAGCGTTGAAAGGGATGTTTTT
CDR3: CSVERDVF

D: -
size: few
J: TRBJ1-1
V: TRBV29-1
DNA: TGCAGCGTATTATCCTCGGCCACTGAAGCTTTCTTT
CDR3: CSVLSSATEAFF

D: TRBD2
size: -
J: TRBJ2-7
V: TRBV27
DNA: TGTGCCAGCAGTTTATTGGCGGGAGCCGAGCAGTACTTC
CDR3: CASSLLAGAEQYF

D: -
size: -
J: TRBJ2-3
V: TRBV29-1
DNA: TGCAGCGTGAGGGTCGAGGCAACAGATACGCAGTATTTT
CDR3: CSVRVEATDTQYF

D: TRBD2
size: -
J: TRBJ2-1
V: TRBV30
DNA: TGTGCCGGAGAACTAGCGGGAGGACCCTACAATGAGCAGTTCTTC
CDR3: CAGELAGGPYNEQFF

D: TRBD1
size: -
J: TRBJ2-7
V: TRBV4-1
DNA: TGCGCCAGCAGCCGGGGACAGGGCGAGCAGTACTTC
CDR3: CASSRGQGEQYF

D: -
size: -
J: TRBJ1-3
V: TRBV29-1
DNA: TGCGCTTCCTTCAGTGGAAACACCATATATTTT
CDR3: CASFSGNTIYF

D: -
size: once
J: TRBJ2-2
V: TRBV29-1
DNA: TGCAGCGTTATTGTGGGGCGGAACACCGGGGAGCTGTTTTTT
CDR3: CSVIVGRNTGELFF

D: -
size: once
J: TRBJ2-7
V: TRBV11-2
DNA: TGTGCCAGCAGCCAAGGGCTAGCGTCTTCCTACGAGCAGTACTTC
CDR3: CASSQGLASSYEQYF

D: -
size: -
J: TRBJ1-1
V: TRBV29-1
DNA: TGCAGCGTTGAAGCGGGGGCTGGCACTGAAGCTTTCTTT
CDR3: CSVEAGAGTEAFF

D: -
size: few
J: TRBJ1-5
V: TRBV4-1
DNA: TGCGCCAGCAGCCAAGGGGGGTTTAGCAATCAGCCCCAGCATTTT
CDR3: CASSQGGFSNQPQHF

D: -
size: -
J: TRBJ1-1
V: TRBV27
DNA: TGTGCCAGCAGGGGAGGACAGACCCTGGAAGCTTTCTTT
CDR3: CASRGGQTLEAFF

D: -
size: few
J: TRBJ2-7
V: TRBV30
DNA: TGTGCCTGGAGCAAGGGCTCCTACGAGCAGTACTTC
CDR3: CAWSKGSYEQYF

D: -
size: -
J: TRBJ2-7
V: TRBV29-1
DNA: TGCAGCGGAGTATCCCGCTGGGGGCAGTACTTC
CDR3: CSGVSRWGQYF

D: TRBD1
size: -
J: TRBJ2-3
V: TRBV4-2
DNA: TGTGCCAGCAGCCAAGATTGGGGGCGACAGGGGAGCACAGATACGCAGTATTTT
CDR3: CASSQDWGRQGSTDTQYF

D: -
size: -
J: TRBJ2-2
V: TRBV29-1
DNA: TGCAGCGTTGGTACCGGGGAGCTGTTTTTT
CDR3: CSVGTGELFF

D: -
size: many
J: TRBJ2-1
V: TRBV5-1
DNA: TGCGCCAGCAGCTTGGACGGATACAATGAGCAGTTCTTC
CDR3: CASSLDGYNEQFF

D: -
size: few
J: TRBJ2-5
V: TRBV29-1
DNA: TGCAGCGGAACGACCAGCCAAGAGACCCAGTACTTC
CDR3: CSGTTSQETQYF

D: -
size: -
J: TRBJ2-7
V: TRBV7-9
DNA: TGTGCCAGCAGTCACAGGGACTACGAGCAGTACTTC
CDR3: CASSHRDYEQYF

D: TRBD1
size: many
J: TRBJ2-3
V: TRBV27
DNA: TGTGCCAGCAGTTTCCTACAGGGGGCGGTGGGTAATACGCAGTATTTT
CDR3: CASSFLQGAVGNTQYF

D: -
size: many
J: TRBJ2-6
V: TRBV19
DNA: TGTGCCAGTAGTATGGCCTCTGGGGCCAACGTCCTGACTTTC
CDR3: CASSMASGANVLTF

D: -
size: -
J: TRBJ2-5
V: TRBV19
DNA: TGTGCCAGTAGTATCCGGCTAGCGTTAGAGACCCAGTACTTC
CDR3: CASSIRLALETQYF